One sample yielded the 23 T cell receptor beta chains listed below, sequenced in a study of neoadjuvant nivolumab and ipilimumab in lung cancer. Repertoires were generated with immunoSEQ multiplex PCR, while TCRdb's copy carries only in-frame clones and drops some. Here the sample spans roughly 19,000 clones, more than 75% being singletons. Source: tumor tissue, taken after neoadjuvant nivolumab, alone or with ipilimumab, at or shortly before surgery. These receptor sequences come from an adult with non-small cell lung cancer.

CDR3 nucleotide sequence: TGTGCCAGCAGCCAGCCCGGGACAGGGGGCCGCGAGCAGTACTTC. The encoded protein is CASSQPGTGGREQYF. This chain links TRBV14 with TRBJ2-7; TRBD1 agrees at 12 bases. This CDR3 is built from 15 residues. Germline lookup yields CDR1 SGHDN and CDR2 FVKESK. The junction had 6 bases not matched to a gene; V was cut back by 3 bases and J by 6 bases.

The chain employs TRBV4-2 and TRBJ2-5; D gene uncertain. V was cut by 0 bases and J by 1 base, with 12 bases left in between. The CDR3 is 16 residues long. The germline gives CDR1 LGHNA, CDR2 YNFKEQ. CDR3 nucleotides: TGTGCCAGCAGCCAAGAATTATTCTCAAGCCAAGAGACCCAGTACTTC. Translation: CASSQELFSSQETQYF.

The chain carries TRBV5-1 and TRBJ1-1; TRBD1 matches at 7 bases. In germline, CDR1 is SGHRS, CDR2 YFSETQ. The V and J ends lost 5 bases and 1 base, in that order; junction bases with no gene match: 8. The CDR3 consists of 15 residues. CDR3 coding DNA: TGCGCCAGCAGAGGGGGCTTATCTTCGAACACTGAAGCTTTCTTT. It translates to CASRGGLSSNTEAFF.

On this clone: The sample carries other DNA sequences with the same CDR3. CDR3 amino acids: CASSSLDRGLYNEQFF. Here the CDR3 DNA reads TGTGCCAGCAGTTCCCTTGACAGGGGGCTTTACAATGAGCAGTTCTTC. The chain has TRBV6-5 and TRBJ2-1; 10 bases are a match to TRBD1. Per germline, CDR1 MNHEY and CDR2 SVGAGI. After removal of 4 bases from V and 4 bases from J, the junction contained 7 bases not matched to a gene. CDR3 length: 16 amino acids.

The chain links TRBV28 to TRBJ2-7; the match to TRBD1 covers 8 bases. This CDR3 has 14 residues. Germline V gene lookup returns CDR1 MDHEN and CDR2 SYDVKM. V lost 7 bases, J lost 1 base, and 6 bases stayed unmatched. The CDR3 is CASIKDRVSYEQYF. The CDR3 bases are TGTGCCAGCATTAAGGACAGGGTTTCCTACGAGCAGTACTTC.

CDR3 sequence: CASSFSGGSYNEQFF. DNA of the CDR3: TGTGCCAGCAGTTTTAGCGGGGGCTCCTACAATGAGCAGTTCTTC. The rearrangement links TRBV2 to TRBJ2-1; 9 nucleotides line up with TRBD2. With 5 bases clipped from V and 0 bases from J, the junction kept 2 bases outside the gene matches. CDR1 and CDR2 from the germline V gene are SNHLY and FYNNEI. The CDR3 runs 15 residues.

This clone was seen only a few times. The rearrangement links TRBV2 to TRBJ1-3, with D possibly matching TRBD1 (6 bases). Trimming shortened V by 6 bases and J by 0 bases, and 6 bases separated the two germline ends. CDR1 is SNHLY and CDR2 is FYNNEI in the germline V gene. The CDR3 runs to 13 residues. The CDR3 spells CASSRGSGNTIYF. The CDR3 DNA reads TGTGCCAGCAGCAGGGGCTCTGGAAACACCATATATTTT.

The V and J genes are TRBV5-5 and TRBJ1-2, with 8 bases identical to TRBD1. CDR1 is SGHKS, CDR2 YYEKEE, per germline (reference sequence). The CDR3 spans 15 residues. V dropped 4 bases and J dropped 8; count of bases not matched to a gene: 13. CDR3 protein: CASSRGQEGVGGYTF. In DNA form, the CDR3 reads TGTGCCAGCAGCCGGGGACAGGAGGGGGTGGGCGGCTACACCTTC.

The V gene is TRBV5-6, the J gene TRBJ2-5, with 9 positions matching TRBD1. The CDR3 is made up of 14 amino acids. With 4 bases clipped from V and 4 bases from J, the junction kept 5 bases outside the gene matches. Germline V gene sequence: CDR1 SGHDT, CDR2 YYEEEE. CDR3 in amino acids: CASSRTGEGETQYF. Written as DNA, the CDR3 is TGTGCCAGCAGCCGGACAGGGGAGGGAGAGACCCAGTACTTC. Looking up the rest from reference TRBV5-6 and TRBJ2-5 gives the full variable domain: DAGVTQSPTHLIKTRGQQVTLRCSPKSGHDTVSWYQQALGQGPQFIFQYYEEEERQRGNFPDRFSGHQFPNYSSELNVNALLLGDSALYLCASSRTGEGETQYFGPGTRLLVL.

The chain combines TRBV5-4 with TRBJ2-5, with 7 bases lining up with TRBD2. The J segment lost 1 base and the V segment lost 1 base, leaving 7 bases of the junction unmatched. CDR1 is SGHNT and CDR2 is YYREEE in the germline V gene (reference sequence). The CDR3 contains 16 residues. The CDR3 region has the DNA TGTGCCAGCAGCTTGCGGCAAGCGGGAAGCCAAGAGACCCAGTACTTC. Translated, it gives CASSLRQAGSQETQYF.

This chain connects TRBV5-4 to TRBJ2-5; D may match TRBD1 or TRBD2 (5 bases each). Trimming removed 2 bases from V and 4 bases from J, with 9 bases in between. Germline CDR1 SGHNT, CDR2 YYREEE (reference sequence). CDR3 length equals 13 residues. The DNA of the CDR3 is TGTGCCAGCAGCTTTGGGGGTATAGAGACCCAGTACTTC. The encoded protein is CASSFGGIETQYF.

The chain employs TRBV7-8 and TRBJ2-7; TRBD2 agrees at 12 bases. Germline loops: CDR1 SGHVS, CDR2 FQNEAQ. The trim removed 1 base at V and 3 bases at J, leaving 10 bases unmatched. The CDR3 covers 18 residues. The CDR3 loop reads CASSLESGTSGLDYEQYF. The CDR3 DNA is TGTGCCAGCAGCTTAGAATCCGGGACTAGCGGGCTTGACTACGAGCAGTACTTC.

The rearrangement links TRBV6-5 to TRBJ1-2; TRBD1 might be the D (6 bases). The germline V gene has CDR1 MNHEY and CDR2 SVGAGI. Trimming shortened V by 0 bases and J by 6 bases, and 17 bases separated the two germline ends. This CDR3 has 16 amino acids. CDR3 sequence (DNA): TGTGCCAGCAGTTACTCGAGTCGGTACAGGGTGAATGGCTACACCTTC. Its translation is CASSYSSRYRVNGYTF.

The gene calls are TRBV19 and TRBJ1-1, with 7 bases identical to TRBD1. In germline, CDR1 is LNHDA, CDR2 SQIVND (reference sequence). Trimming at V came to 3 bases and at J to 1 base, leaving 5 bases not matched to a gene. There are 15 residues in the CDR3. The CDR3 DNA follows: TGTGCCAGTAGTATCGCAGGGGGTGGGAACACTGAAGCTTTCTTT. As protein: CASSIAGGGNTEAFF.

The chain employs TRBV5-1 and TRBJ1-1; no clear D. Trimming left V 1 base short and J 3 bases short, with 7 bases between. The CDR3 runs 13 residues. Looked up from germline, CDR1 is SGHRS and CDR2 is YFSETQ. The CDR3 spells CASSLWGDTEAFF. In nucleotides, the CDR3 is TGCGCCAGCAGCTTGTGGGGTGACACTGAAGCTTTCTTT.

V gene TRBV11-2 combines with J gene TRBJ2-5, with no clear D. This CDR3 is built from 11 residues. Trimming pared 5 bases from V and 5 bases from J, leaving 6 bases between. Looked up from germline, CDR1 is SGHAT and CDR2 is FQNNGV. The CDR3 sequence is CASSQWETQYF. CDR3 nucleotides: TGTGCCAGCAGCCAGTGGGAGACCCAGTACTTC.

This clone was recorded only once. V and J are TRBV19 and TRBJ2-5; maybe TRBD1 (5 bases). The CDR3 is made up of 12 amino acids. CDR1 is LNHDA and CDR2 is SQIVND in the germline V gene (reference sequence). The V end was cut by 6 bases, the J end by 7 bases, with 12 bases between. The CDR3 region is CASRQGLGTQYF. The CDR3 nucleotides read TGTGCCAGTAGGCAGGGTCTTGGGACCCAGTACTTC. The full variable domain, rest sourced from reference TRBV19 and TRBJ2-5, is DGGITQSPKYLFRKEGQNVTLSCEQNLNHDAMYWYRQDPGQGLRLIYYSQIVNDFQKGDIAEGYSVSREKKESFPLTVTSAQKNPTAFYLCASRQGLGTQYFGPGTRLLVL.

This clone has a handful of counts. The chain recombines TRBV5-1 with TRBJ2-2; 13 bases agree with TRBD2. The CDR3 extends over 16 amino acids. Trimming took 4 bases from V and 4 from J; bases not matched to a gene: 4. Germline assignment: CDR1 SGHRS and CDR2 YFSETQ. CDR3: CASSLRLAGGTGELFF. As DNA, the CDR3 is TGCGCCAGCAGCCTGAGACTAGCGGGAGGCACCGGGGAGCTGTTTTTT.

The chain recombines TRBV2 with TRBJ1-2, with D tentatively TRBD1 (5 bases). This CDR3 has 14 residues. Trimming removed 6 bases at V and 2 bases at J, with 13 bases between. CDR1 is SNHLY and CDR2 is FYNNEI in the germline V gene. CDR3 sequence (DNA): TGTGCCAGCAGCCCTGGCGGACAAAACTATGGCTACACCTTC. This codes for CASSPGGQNYGYTF.

The rearrangement joins TRBV5-4 to TRBJ2-5, with 10 bases fitting TRBD1. Germline V lookup: CDR1 SGHNT, CDR2 YYREEE (reference sequence). V gave up 4 bases and J gave up 1 base; unmatched junction bases: 4. This CDR3 is 15 amino acids long. DNA of the CDR3: TGTGCCAGCAGCCGGACAGGGGGTAGCCAAGAGACCCAGTACTTC. Protein product: CASSRTGGSQETQYF.

The J gene is TRBJ2-1, the V gene TRBV9; no clear D. V dropped 6 bases and J dropped 5 bases, with 12 bases sitting between them. There are 13 residues in the CDR3. Germline CDR1 SGDLS, CDR2 YYNGEE. CDR3 protein: CASTGTTHNEQFF. CDR3 bases: TGTGCCAGCACCGGAACTACACACAATGAGCAGTTCTTC. The full variable domain, completed using reference TRBV9 and TRBJ2-1, is DSGVTQTPKHLITATGQRVTLRCSPRSGDLSVYWYQQSLDQGLQFLIQYYNGEERAKGNILERFSAQQFPDLHSELNLSSLELGDSALYFCASTGTTHNEQFFGPGTRLTVL.

J is TRBJ1-5 and V is TRBV29-1; 7 bases line up with TRBD1. J was trimmed by 7 bases and V by 6 bases; bases with no gene match: 9. CDR1 is SQVTM, CDR2 ANQGSEA, per germline. CDR3 length: 13 residues. For the CDR3, the DNA is TGCAGCGTGGGGACAGCCCCGGGGCAGCCCCAGCATTTT. Translating it yields CSVGTAPGQPQHF.

This chain connects TRBV19 to TRBJ2-2; 10 nucleotides agree with TRBD1. This CDR3 is built from 17 residues. Germline loops: CDR1 LNHDA, CDR2 SQIVND (reference sequence). Trimming took 5 bases from V and 6 from J; bases not matched to a gene: 12. The DNA of the CDR3 is TGTGCCAGTAGTCCTCAACCGGGACAGGGGTTCGCCGGGGAGCTGTTTTTT. Encoded protein: CASSPQPGQGFAGELFF.